A selection of T cell receptor beta chains follows, all from one sample in a study of CD8 T cells in ankylosing spondylitis. MiXCR, run by TCRdb on the 5' RACE reads, gives a single entry per CDR3 protein. This sample has roughly 350,000 distinct CDR3 sequences; around 7.6% occur once, and the top ten carry roughly 15%. What was sequenced was blood, either unsorted or a sorted T cell fraction (not recorded which). These receptors all come from a male donor with ankylosing spondylitis. CDR3s include the opening cysteine and the closing phenylalanine or tryptophan. A D gene is named only where the DNA matches it firmly. Some rows mark clone size as missing; the rest say once, few, many or name a class of expanded clone.

TRBV7-9	few	TRBD2	TRBJ2-7	CASSLGSLAGVPEQYF	TGTGCCAGCAGCTTAGGGTCCCTAGCGGGAGTACCCGAGCAGTACTTC
TRBV3-1	NA	TRBD2	TRBJ2-3	CASSHQGTSGRYGDTQYF	TGTGCCAGCAGCCATCAAGGGACTAGCGGGAGGTATGGAGATACGCAGTATTTT
TRBV7-2	few	NA	TRBJ1-2	CASSLDGGQGYGYTF	TGTGCCAGCAGCTTAGACGGGGGGCAAGGCTATGGCTACACCTTC
TRBV12-3/TRBV12-4	NA	NA	TRBJ2-3	CASSLGGTGGDTQYF	TGTGCCAGCAGTTTGGGCGGGACCGGGGGAGATACGCAGTATTTT
TRBV20-1	many	NA	TRBJ2-7	CSAPDGISYEQYF	TGCAGTGCCCCGGACGGTATCTCCTACGAGCAGTACTTC
TRBV18	NA	TRBD2	TRBJ2-5	CASSLLAGEGETQYF	TGTGCCAGCTCACTTCTAGCGGGAGAAGGAGAGACCCAGTACTTC
TRBV7-9	NA	NA	TRBJ2-7	CASSSTTVYEQYF	TGTGCCAGCAGCTCTACGACAGTCTACGAGCAGTACTTC
TRBV7-8	few	NA	TRBJ2-5	CASSLTGTHTETQYF	TGTGCCAGCAGCCTCACCGGGACCCACACAGAGACCCAGTACTTC
TRBV5-6	NA	NA	TRBJ1-1	CASSLMSLNTEAFF	TGTGCCAGCAGCTTGATGAGCCTGAACACTGAAGCTTTCTTT
TRBV4-1	few	TRBD2	TRBJ2-5	CASSQAGTSGETQYF	TGCGCCAGCAGCCAGGCCGGGACTAGCGGAGAGACCCAGTACTTC
TRBV24-1	few	NA	TRBJ1-5	CATSDTRLSNQPQHF	TGTGCCACCAGTGACACAAGACTTAGCAATCAGCCCCAGCATTTT
TRBV2	few	TRBD1	TRBJ2-1	CASSPLTGGPRQFF	TGTGCCAGCAGCCCCCTGACAGGGGGTCCGCGGCAGTTCTTC
TRBV19	few	TRBD1	TRBJ2-7	CASSELGTDYYEQYF	TGTGCCAGTAGTGAGTTGGGGACAGATTACTACGAGCAGTACTTC
TRBV4-1	NA	NA	TRBJ1-6	CASSQGDYNSPLHF	TGCGCCAGCAGCCAAGGCGACTATAATTCACCCCTCCACTTT
TRBV28	few	NA	TRBJ2-5	CASRKTGSQETQYF	TGTGCCAGCAGGAAGACCGGGAGCCAAGAGACCCAGTACTTC
TRBV9	many	NA	TRBJ2-7	CASSPWVASYEQYF	TGTGCCAGCAGCCCTTGGGTAGCCTCCTACGAGCAGTACTTC
TRBV29-1	many	TRBD2	TRBJ2-2	CSGTGTSYTGELFF	TGCAGCGGCACCGGGACTAGCTACACCGGGGAGCTGTTTTTT
TRBV6-2/TRBV6-3	NA	NA	TRBJ2-3	CASSYSPYRANTDTQYF	TGTGCCAGCAGTTACTCACCTTACAGGGCAAACACAGATACGCAGTATTTT
TRBV7-3	NA	TRBD2	TRBJ2-3	CASRSGVTDTQYF	TGTGCCAGCAGGAGCGGGGTCACAGATACGCAGTATTTT
TRBV2	many	NA	TRBJ1-2	CASRRGEENGYTF	TGTGCCAGCAGGCGGGGAGAAGAAAATGGCTACACCTTC
TRBV7-2	NA	NA	TRBJ2-5	CASSFFAGKETQYF	TGTGCCAGCAGCTTCTTTGCGGGGAAAGAGACCCAGTACTTC
TRBV24-1	many	TRBD1	TRBJ2-2	CATLSGTGHTGELFF	TGTGCCACTTTAAGCGGGACAGGGCACACCGGGGAGCTGTTTTTT
TRBV27	NA	TRBD2	TRBJ2-1	CASSSRGGSHSYNEQFF	TGTGCCAGCAGTTCCCGGGGCGGGAGTCACTCCTACAATGAGCAGTTCTTC
TRBV15	NA	TRBD1	TRBJ1-2	CATSRVHYGQGAYYGYTF	TGTGCCACCAGCAGAGTCCATTACGGGCAGGGGGCTTACTATGGCTACACCTTC
TRBV7-2	few	TRBD2	TRBJ2-5	CASSLKRIAGQETQYF	TGTGCCAGCAGCTTAAAAAGGATAGCGGGACAAGAGACCCAGTACTTC
TRBV4-1	few	NA	TRBJ1-1	CASSQVGRRAFF	TGCGCCAGCAGCCAGGTCGGGAGAAGAGCTTTCTTT
TRBV27	NA	NA	TRBJ2-6	CASSQYRAPGANVLTF	TGTGCCAGCAGCCAATACCGGGCTCCTGGGGCCAACGTCCTGACTTTC
TRBV2	many	NA	TRBJ2-2	CASSAQGTGTGELFF	TGTGCCAGCAGTGCGCAGGGGACGGGCACCGGGGAGCTGTTTTTT
TRBV5-1	few	TRBD1	TRBJ2-3	CASSMSRDRVRQYF	TGCGCCAGCAGCATGTCCCGGGACAGGGTTCGGCAGTATTTT
TRBV10-1	NA	NA	TRBJ2-2	CASSESRGTGELFF	TGCGCCAGCAGTGAGTCAAGGGGGACCGGGGAGCTGTTTTTT
TRBV12-3/TRBV12-4	NA	NA	TRBJ2-2	CASSLMGNTGELFF	TGTGCCAGCAGTTTAATGGGGAACACCGGGGAGCTGTTTTTT
TRBV24-1	many	NA	TRBJ1-1	CATPREQRFTEAFF	TGTGCCACCCCTAGGGAGCAGCGCTTCACTGAAGCTTTCTTT
TRBV7-9	few	NA	TRBJ2-3	CASSLGLGSDTQYF	TGTGCCAGCAGCTTAGGTTTGGGTTCAGATACGCAGTATTTT
TRBV29-1	many	NA	TRBJ2-5	CSVEESQETQYF	TGCAGCGTTGAAGAGAGTCAAGAGACCCAGTACTTC
TRBV20-1	many	NA	TRBJ1-5	CSARDGRGWNQPQHF	TGCAGTGCTAGAGATGGGAGGGGTTGGAATCAGCCCCAGCATTTT
TRBV5-1	NA	NA	TRBJ2-3	CASTLAGASSDTQYF	TGCGCCAGCACCCTTGCGGGGGCGTCTTCAGATACGCAGTATTTT
TRBV27	many	TRBD2	TRBJ2-1	CASSYLAGVANEQFF	TGTGCCAGCAGTTACCTAGCGGGAGTGGCCAATGAGCAGTTCTTC
TRBV24-1	few	NA	TRBJ2-1	CATSDFTRDRHEQFF	TGTGCCACCAGTGATTTTACGCGGGATCGTCATGAGCAGTTCTTC
TRBV11-1	few	NA	TRBJ2-5	CASSDTETQYF	TGTGCCAGCAGCGATACAGAGACCCAGTACTTC
TRBV19	many	TRBD1	TRBJ1-1	CASSFSRGQDENTEAFF	TGTGCCAGTAGTTTCTCCCGAGGACAGGACGAGAACACTGAAGCTTTCTTT
TRBV7-3	few	NA	TRBJ2-5	CASSRGRRETQYF	TGTGCCAGCAGCCGGGGCCGGCGGGAGACCCAGTACTTC
TRBV3-1	many	NA	TRBJ2-2	CASSPSLSAEIGELFF	TGTGCCAGCAGCCCGTCACTTAGCGCAGAGATCGGGGAGCTGTTTTTT
TRBV24-1	many	NA	TRBJ2-3	CATRSDGTDTQYF	TGTGCCACCAGATCAGACGGCACAGATACGCAGTATTTT
TRBV5-1	NA	TRBD1	TRBJ2-2	CASSLTGAETGELFF	TGCGCCAGCAGCCTCACAGGGGCGGAAACCGGGGAGCTGTTTTTT
TRBV12-3/TRBV12-4	NA	NA	TRBJ2-7	CASSLEWRQANYEQYF	TGTGCCAGCAGTTTAGAGTGGCGTCAGGCTAACTACGAGCAGTACTTC
TRBV12-3/TRBV12-4	few	NA	TRBJ1-3	CASTNGLGNTIYF	TGTGCCAGCACCAATGGGCTCGGAAACACCATATATTTT
TRBV5-1	few	TRBD1	TRBJ2-7	CASSLGQGVRDEQYF	TGCGCCAGCAGCTTGGGACAGGGGGTTAGGGACGAGCAGTACTTC
TRBV5-1	many	NA	TRBJ2-5	CASSLAVAPAWETQYF	TGCGCCAGCAGCTTGGCCGTAGCCCCGGCATGGGAGACCCAGTACTTC
TRBV7-9	many	NA	TRBJ2-1	CASSLVSYNEQFF	TGTGCCAGCAGCTTAGTCTCCTACAATGAGCAGTTCTTC
TRBV12-3/TRBV12-4	many	TRBD1	TRBJ2-1	CASSQQGTRYNEQFF	TGTGCCAGCAGTCAACAGGGGACCCGCTACAATGAGCAGTTCTTC
TRBV10-3	many	NA	TRBJ2-1	CAISPIPIGSYNEQFF	TGTGCCATCAGTCCTATCCCAATTGGCTCCTACAATGAGCAGTTCTTC
TRBV4-3	NA	TRBD2	TRBJ2-2	CASSQGTGGDTGELFF	TGCGCCAGCAGCCAAGGAACGGGAGGAGACACCGGGGAGCTGTTTTTT
TRBV5-1	few	NA	TRBJ1-6	CASSLDRYNSPLHF	TGCGCCAGCAGCCTGGACCGCTATAATTCACCCCTCCACTTT
TRBV12-3/TRBV12-4	few	NA	TRBJ2-2	CASIPGPKNTGELFF	TGTGCTAGCATCCCGGGACCGAAGAACACCGGGGAGCTGTTTTTT
TRBV7-2	NA	TRBD1	TRBJ1-2	CASSSQGARGYTF	TGTGCCAGCAGCTCACAGGGGGCGCGAGGCTACACCTTC
TRBV7-9	many	TRBD2	TRBJ2-1	CASSLTGGDNEQFF	TGTGCCAGCAGCTTAACGGGAGGGGACAATGAGCAGTTCTTC
TRBV20-1	few	NA	TRBJ1-4	CSASTATNEKLFF	TGCAGTGCTAGTACAGCAACTAATGAAAAACTGTTTTTT
TRBV12-3/TRBV12-4	NA	TRBD1	TRBJ2-7	CAIKGTGTHEQYF	TGTGCCATTAAGGGGACAGGGACCCACGAGCAGTACTTC